These 27 T cell receptor beta chains originate from one sample sequenced in a study of T cell responses to AZD1222 COVID-19 vaccine. The repertoire was sequenced with immunoSEQ multiplex PCR; TCRdb's copy has only in-frame clones and lacks some. Here the sample spans some 200,000 clones, approximately 91% being singletons. The sequencing here drew on peripheral blood, taken on day 0 of AZD1222 vaccination. These receptors originate from an adult in good health.

This chain uses TRBV3-1 (or the pseudogene TRBV3-2) with TRBJ1-1, with D unclear. Per germline, CDR1 LGHDT and CDR2 YNNKEL (reference sequence). The CDR3 covers 14 residues. V lost 4 bases, J lost 2 bases, and 11 bases lay in between. The CDR3 protein is CASSRNLLNTEAFF. The CDR3, as DNA: TGTGCCAGCAGCCGGAACCTATTAAACACTGAAGCTTTCTTT.

CDR3 sequence (DNA): TGCGCCAGCAGCCTCCGGGACAGCAACACTGAAGCTTTCTTT. It yields the protein CASSLRDSNTEAFF. This sequence joins TRBV4-1 and TRBJ1-1, with TRBD1 matching 7 bases. This CDR3 region has 14 residues. Germline lookup yields CDR1 MGHRA and CDR2 YSYEKL. The V and J ends lost 4 bases and 2 bases, in that order; junction bases with no gene match: 4.

The rearrangement links TRBV6-4 to TRBJ1-5, with 11 bases that match TRBD1. Per the germline V gene, CDR1 is MRHNA and CDR2 is SNTAGT. CDR3 size: 16 residues. V was clipped by 0 bases and J by 6 bases; unmatched bases: 4. The DNA of the CDR3 is TGTGCCAGCAGTGACTCGATGGACAGGGGGCGTCAGCCCCAGCATTTT. Residues: CASSDSMDRGRQPQHF.

This rearrangement joins TRBV4-1 to TRBJ2-5; TRBD1 aligns across 7 bases. The CDR3 covers 13 residues. V lost 8 bases to trimming and J lost 5 bases; unmatched junction nucleotides: 8. Germline V gene lookup returns CDR1 MGHRA and CDR2 YSYEKL. The CDR3 region is CASCDRVGETQYF. Here the CDR3 DNA reads TGCGCCAGCTGCGACAGGGTTGGGGAGACCCAGTACTTC.

The rearrangement uses TRBV6-5 and TRBJ1-1; D is perhaps TRBD1 (5 bases). The V and J ends lost 6 bases and 7 bases respectively, with 15 bases between them. This CDR3 spans 13 amino acids. CDR1 is MNHEY and CDR2 is SVGAGI in the germline V gene. The DNA of the CDR3 is TGTGCCAGCAGGAGCACAGGCGCTGTTGAAGCTTTCTTT. As protein: CASRSTGAVEAFF.

The gene calls are TRBV7-2 and TRBJ1-6; D perhaps matches TRBD1 (5 bases). Trimming removed 6 bases at V and 7 bases at J, with 13 bases between. There are 14 residues in the CDR3. Germline-derived CDR1 and CDR2 are SGHTA and FQGNSA. CDR3 in amino acids: CASRLPTENSPLHF. CDR3 DNA: TGTGCCAGCAGACTTCCGACAGAAAATTCACCCCTCCACTTT. Full variable domain (rest looked up from reference TRBV7-2 and TRBJ1-6): GAGVSQSPSNKVTEKGKDVELRCDPISGHTALYWYRQSLGQGLEFLIYFQGNSAPDKSGLPSDRFSAERTGGSVSTLTIQRTQQEDSAVYLCASRLPTENSPLHFGNGTRLTVT.

The V call is TRBV5-4, the J call TRBJ2-1; D gene uncertain. Germline V lookup: CDR1 SGHNT, CDR2 YYREEE (reference sequence). Trimming cost V 0 bases and J 4 bases, with 5 bases left between them. The CDR3 loop spans 13 amino acids. CDR3 nucleotide sequence: TGTGCCAGCAGCTTGGAGAAATACAATGAGCAGTTCTTC. Protein: CASSLEKYNEQFF.

The CDR3 sequence: CASSQGVRRGLYNEQFF. CDR3 DNA sequence: TGTGCCAGCAGCCAAGGAGTACGCAGGGGGCTATACAATGAGCAGTTCTTC. The chain carries TRBV14 and TRBJ2-1, with 8 bases identical to TRBD1. CDR3 length equals 17 residues. V lost 1 base and J lost 4; bases outside the gene matches: 9. Germline assignment: CDR1 SGHDN and CDR2 FVKESK. Filled out from reference TRBV14 and TRBJ2-1, the complete variable domain reads EAGVTQFPSHSVIEKGQTVTLRCDPISGHDNLYWYRRVMGKEIKFLLHFVKESKQDESGMPNNRFLAERTGGTYSTLKVQPAELEDSGVYFCASSQGVRRGLYNEQFFGPGTRLTVL.

The chain carries TRBV27 and TRBJ2-7; D unresolved. This CDR3 is built from 10 residues. The germline V and J ends were trimmed by 8 bases and 2 bases, with 4 bases remaining between them. Per germline, CDR1 MNHEY and CDR2 SMNVEV (reference sequence). The CDR3 reads CASGPYEQYF. DNA for the CDR3: TGTGCCAGCGGGCCCTACGAGCAGTACTTC.

This clone has a single count. The rearrangement links TRBV7-8 to TRBJ1-4; no definite D call. Germline V lookup: CDR1 SGHVS, CDR2 FQNEAQ. The length of the CDR3 is 14 residues. The V end was cut by 0 bases, the J end by 8 bases, with 10 bases between. In nucleotides, the CDR3 is TGTGCCAGCAGCTTAGCCCTCACAAGGGAAAAACTGTTTTTT. It is translated as CASSLALTREKLFF.

This clone was found once. The DNA of the CDR3 is TGTGCCAGCAGCGTCGGGACTAGCGGGGGTGAGACCCAGTACTTC. Residues: CASSVGTSGGETQYF. The V and J genes are TRBV9 and TRBJ2-5, with 14 bases fitting TRBD2. Germline-derived CDR1 and CDR2 are SGDLS and YYNGEE. V gave up 2 bases and J gave up 5 bases; unmatched junction bases: 2. This CDR3 is built from 15 residues.

This chain joins TRBV11-2 and TRBJ2-1; the match to TRBD2 covers 8 bases. Germline CDR1 reads SGHAT; CDR2 reads FQNNGV. V lost 3 bases and J lost 0; bases outside the gene matches: 4. The CDR3 runs 16 residues. The CDR3 is CASSFSGRSSYNEQFF. DNA for the CDR3: TGTGCCAGCAGCTTCAGCGGGAGAAGCTCCTACAATGAGCAGTTCTTC.

The chain links TRBV6-5 to TRBJ1-2; perhaps TRBD1 as D (5 bases). Per the germline V gene, CDR1 is MNHEY and CDR2 is SVGAGI. V was clipped by 7 bases and J by 4 bases, with 13 bases between them. The CDR3 covers 13 residues. The CDR3 DNA follows: TGTGCCAGCACCCCTCGGCAGGGCTATGGCTACACCTTC. It is translated as CASTPRQGYGYTF.

The rearrangement uses TRBV29-1 and TRBJ1-1, with 10 bases that match TRBD1. The germline V gene encodes CDR1 SQVTM and CDR2 ANQGSEA. The V gene end was trimmed by 7 bases and the J gene end by 1 base; junction bases not matched to a gene: 6. This CDR3 region has 14 residues. The CDR3 region has the DNA TGCAGCGGTGACAGGGGGCCTGGGAACACTGAAGCTTTCTTT. This codes for CSGDRGPGNTEAFF.

The chain joins TRBV28 to TRBJ2-5; 14 positions match TRBD2. Trimming cost V 4 bases and J 4 bases; bases outside gene matches: 11. Germline V CDR1 and CDR2: MDHEN, SYDVKM. The CDR3 has 18 residues. CDR3 region: CASSSMGLAGDVGETQYF. Written as DNA, the CDR3 is TGTGCCAGCAGTTCTATGGGACTAGCGGGAGATGTAGGAGAGACCCAGTACTTC.

The chain links TRBV4-2 to TRBJ2-1; D is possibly TRBD1 or TRBD2 (5 bases each). CDR1 LGHNA and CDR2 YNFKEQ come from the germline V gene. V was clipped by 1 base and J by 5 bases, with 15 bases between them. The CDR3 consists of 16 residues. In nucleotides, the CDR3 is TGTGCCAGCAGCCAAGTTTGGGACCTAACACACAATGAGCAGTTCTTC. It encodes CASSQVWDLTHNEQFF.

The chain is built from TRBV5-3 and TRBJ1-2; D is undetermined. TRBV5-3 belongs to the ORF category, with a function that is uncertain. The CDR3 has 17 amino acids. Deletions cut 1 base from V and 5 bases from J, with 21 bases between. The CDR3 spells CARSLFLTAGNLYGYTF. The CDR3 region has the DNA TGTGCCAGAAGCTTGTTTCTTACGGCAGGCAACCTATATGGCTACACCTTC.

There are a few counts of this clone. This chain joins TRBV21-1 and TRBJ2-7; the table's D gene call, TRBD1, was not cross checked with the DNA. TRBV21-1 is a recognized pseudogene. This CDR3 spans 14 amino acids. CDR3 coding DNA: TGTGCCAGCAGCTCCGGACAGTGGTCCTACGAGCAGTACTTC. This sequence encodes CASSSGQWSYEQYF.

V and J are TRBV9 and TRBJ1-2, with D hard to call. CDR3 length equals 13 residues. Germline values: CDR1 SGDLS, CDR2 YYNGEE. The V end lost 3 bases, the J end lost 3 bases, and 9 bases lay between the germline ends. This CDR3 is CASSAPAYYGYTF. DNA of the CDR3: TGTGCCAGCAGCGCCCCGGCCTACTATGGCTACACCTTC.

The gene calls are TRBV10-3 and TRBJ2-7, with D perhaps assigned TRBD1 or TRBD2 (5 bases each). Trimming took off 4 bases at V and 7 bases at J, with 17 bases between the two ends. Looked up from germline, CDR1 is ENHRY and CDR2 is SYGVKD. CDR3 length equals 14 residues. CDR3 nucleotides: TGTGCCATCAGTGGTGGGGACGGTCCCCTGGAGCAGTACTTC. It is translated as CAISGGDGPLEQYF.

This sequence joins TRBV7-9 and TRBJ1-1; D is perhaps TRBD1 (6 bases). The germline V and J ends were trimmed by 10 bases and 0 bases, with 12 bases remaining between them. Germline CDR1 SEHNR, CDR2 FQNEAQ (reference sequence). This CDR3 comprises 13 residues. CDR3 sequence: CATTGSMNTEAFF. The CDR3 DNA follows: TGTGCCACTACAGGGAGCATGAACACTGAAGCTTTCTTT.

The gene calls are TRBV28 and TRBJ2-5; D is uncertain. The CDR3 is 13 residues long. Germline V gives CDR1 MDHEN, CDR2 SYDVKM. The V end lost 6 bases, the J end lost 2 bases, and 10 bases lay between the germline ends. Written as DNA, the CDR3 is TGTGCCAGCAGCCTAGGGAAACAAGAGACCCAGTACTTC. This codes for CASSLGKQETQYF.

The CDR3 reads CASSRPEGYGYTF. The CDR3, as DNA: TGTGCCAGCAGTCGACCGGAGGGTTATGGCTACACCTTC. This sequence joins TRBV28 and TRBJ1-2; D is undetermined. The germline gives CDR1 MDHEN, CDR2 SYDVKM. The V end lost 5 bases, the J end lost 5 bases, and 12 bases lay between the germline ends. CDR3 length: 13 residues.

The chain links TRBV21-1 to TRBJ1-5; TRBD1 reflects the table's D call only, with no check against the DNA. TRBV21-1 corresponds to a pseudogene. This CDR3 region has 16 residues. CDR3 loop: CASSKTVARYNQPQHF. DNA of the CDR3: TGTGCCAGCAGCAAAACCGTGGCCAGATACAATCAGCCCCAGCATTTT.

The chain combines TRBV7-3 with TRBJ1-3, with D hard to call. Germline values: CDR1 SGHTA, CDR2 FQGTGA. The CDR3 is 16 amino acids. Trimming shortened V by 2 bases and J by 0 bases, and 11 bases separated the two germline ends. The CDR3 reads CASSLGGRYSGNTIYF. The CDR3 nucleotides read TGTGCCAGCAGCTTAGGTGGCAGATACTCTGGAAACACCATATATTTT.

The chain employs TRBV18 and TRBJ2-5; 8 positions agree with TRBD2. CDR1 KGHSH and CDR2 LQKENI come from the germline V gene. The CDR3 loop spans 14 amino acids. V lost 0 bases, J lost 5 bases, and 2 bases stayed unmatched. CDR3 nucleotides: TGTGCCAGCTCACCACCGTCTAGCGGGGAGACCCAGTACTTC. Amino acids: CASSPPSSGETQYF.

This clone was seen only a few times. This chain uses TRBV7-8 with TRBJ2-7; TRBD1 matches at 10 bases. CDR1 and CDR2 (germline): SGHVS, FQNEAQ. The CDR3 runs to 15 residues. J was trimmed by 5 bases and V by 5 bases; bases with no gene match: 9. The CDR3 reads CASSTGQGGRNEQYF. The CDR3 nucleotides read TGTGCCAGCAGCACCGGACAGGGGGGTAGGAACGAGCAGTACTTC.